The 18 T cell receptor beta chains reported below all come from one sample, sequenced in a study of beta chain features in type 1 diabetes. Broader study findings: Across all four CD4+ subsets, people with type 1 diabetes showed modestly shorter TCRB CDR3s.

TCRB transcripts that were expressed got sequenced, as all of the isolated RNA had been reverse transcribed. Generated by immunoSEQ multiplex PCR, the TCRdb table keeps only in-frame clones and is missing some. This sample has 350,000 to 400,000 clones, with 10% to 15% found just once. Antigens of these TCRs are unknown. Sequenced sample: naive CD4+ T cells from blood. These receptors all come from a woman between 18 and 29 years old with type 1 diabetes.

This clone was picked up a small number of times. The chain recombines TRBV6-5 with TRBJ2-2, with D maybe TRBD1 (6 bases). Trimming stripped 5 bases from V and 6 bases from J, with 10 bases between. Germline CDR1 MNHEY, CDR2 SVGAGI. The length of the CDR3 is 13 residues. The CDR3 DNA follows: TGTGCCAGCAGTGACACAGGGCCCGGGGAGCTGTTTTTT. Its translation is CASSDTGPGELFF.

This clone was recorded a few times. The chain joins TRBV10-3 to TRBJ2-1, with TRBD2 identical over 7 bases. The CDR3 runs 14 residues. With 10 bases clipped from V and 6 bases from J, the junction kept 12 bases outside the gene matches. CDR1 ENHRY and CDR2 SYGVKD come from the germline V gene. The CDR3 DNA is TGTGCCACCGGGTCTAGCGGAGCCTCCAATGAGCAGTTCTTC. Translated: CATGSSGASNEQFF.

V usage is TRBV28 and J usage is TRBJ2-7, with TRBD2 matching 8 bases. Trimming removed 1 base from V and 3 bases from J; junction bases left unmatched: 11. The CDR3 consists of 17 residues. Germline V lookup: CDR1 MDHEN, CDR2 SYDVKM. The CDR3 loop reads CASSLSGLGAGGYEQYF. The CDR3 DNA follows: TGTGCCAGCAGTTTATCGGGTCTGGGGGCGGGGGGCTACGAGCAGTACTTC.

The chain carries TRBV6-5 and TRBJ1-5; D uncertain. V was pared by 0 bases and J by 2 bases, with 8 bases between. The CDR3 covers 15 residues. The V gene's germline CDR1 is MNHEY and CDR2 SVGAGI. CDR3: CASSYSKGGNQPQHF. Written as DNA, the CDR3 is TGTGCCAGCAGTTACTCGAAAGGAGGCAATCAGCCCCAGCATTTT.

The rearrangement links TRBV15 to TRBJ2-1; 7 bases are a match to TRBD1. This CDR3 contains 15 residues. Per germline, CDR1 LNHNV and CDR2 YYDKDF (reference sequence). Unmatched junction bases numbered 8, after V lost 3 bases and J lost 6 bases. Here the CDR3 DNA reads TGTGCCACCAGCAGGACCGGGACAGTCGGCAATGAGCAGTTCTTC. This gives the protein CATSRTGTVGNEQFF.

CDR3 amino acids: CASSQLTVYGYTF. The CDR3 nucleotides read TGCGCCAGCAGCCAATTAACGGTCTATGGCTACACCTTC. V and J are TRBV4-1 and TRBJ1-2; D is ambiguous. The CDR3 has 13 amino acids. Trimming stripped 2 bases from V and 4 bases from J, with 8 bases between. Germline V CDR1 and CDR2: MGHRA, YSYEKL.

This clone was picked up a small number of times. This sequence joins TRBV6-5 and TRBJ2-1, with a tentative D call TRBD2 (5 bases). The germline V gene has CDR1 MNHEY and CDR2 SVGAGI. Trimming left V 1 base short and J 2 bases short, with 9 bases between. The CDR3 is 15 amino acids. CDR3 region: CASSYFGNTYNEQFF. In DNA form, the CDR3 reads TGTGCCAGCAGTTACTTCGGGAATACCTACAATGAGCAGTTCTTC.

The table lists this clone with a few counts. The V gene is TRBV12-5, the J gene TRBJ2-4; TRBD2 might be the D (5 bases). CDR3 length equals 14 residues. Per the germline V gene, CDR1 is LGHNT and CDR2 is FRNRAP. V gave up 3 bases and J gave up 6 bases, with 12 bases separating them. CDR3 DNA: TGTGCTAGTGGTTTCGAGGGAGTTAGAAACATTCAGTACTTC. Its translation is CASGFEGVRNIQYF.

This clone occurred a few times. The chain couples TRBV10-3 to TRBJ2-2; D call uncertain. V was clipped by 3 bases and J by 3 bases, with 2 bases between them. This CDR3 is 12 amino acids long. In germline, CDR1 is ENHRY, CDR2 SYGVKD. In nucleotides, the CDR3 is TGTGCCATCAGTGACTACACCGGGGAGCTGTTTTTT. Its protein product is CAISDYTGELFF.

This clone was seen a few times. This chain joins TRBV5-4 and TRBJ1-1, with D uncertain. The germline gives CDR1 SGHNT, CDR2 YYREEE (reference sequence). CDR3 size: 12 residues. V was clipped by 4 bases and J by 5 bases, with 9 bases between them. The CDR3 loop reads CASSNTATEAFF. CDR3 nucleotide sequence: TGTGCCAGCAGCAACACCGCAACTGAAGCTTTCTTT.

There are a few counts of this clone. The rearrangement uses TRBV5-1 and TRBJ2-1, with 7 nucleotides matching TRBD1. The CDR3 totals 13 residues. Germline V gene sequence: CDR1 SGHRS, CDR2 YFSETQ. V lost 0 bases, J lost 6 bases, and 0 bases stayed unmatched. CDR3 in DNA: TGCGCCAGCAGCTTGGACAGGGGCAATGAGCAGTTCTTC. Encoded protein: CASSLDRGNEQFF.

This clone was seen more than once but under ten times. The chain links TRBV7-9 to TRBJ1-4; D uncertain. The CDR3 is 16 residues long. Trimming took off 2 bases at V and 7 bases at J, with 17 bases between the two ends. CDR1 SEHNR and CDR2 FQNEAQ come from the germline V gene (reference sequence). This CDR3 reads CASSLSAGFSSEKLFF. In nucleotides, the CDR3 is TGTGCCAGCAGCTTAAGTGCGGGGTTCTCAAGTGAAAAACTGTTTTTT.

In this sample, this clone turned up a few times. This chain uses TRBV6-5 with TRBJ2-7; TRBD2 matches at 7 bases. Trimming at V came to 2 bases and at J to 6 bases, leaving 10 bases not matched to a gene. Germline lookup yields CDR1 MNHEY and CDR2 SVGAGI. This CDR3 has 15 residues. Here the CDR3 reads CASSYGAGATFEQYF. In DNA form, the CDR3 reads TGTGCCAGCAGTTACGGGGCGGGAGCCACGTTCGAGCAGTACTTC.

This clone appeared a few times. This chain joins TRBV6-4 and TRBJ2-3, with a weak D call TRBD2 (5 bases). The ends were cut back, 5 bases at V and 3 bases at J, with 6 bases in the middle. This CDR3 contains 12 residues. The germline gives CDR1 MRHNA, CDR2 SNTAGT. The CDR3 DNA is TGTGCCAGCAGTCCGGGGACAGATACGCAGTATTTT. This gives the protein CASSPGTDTQYF.

This clone was counted a few times. The V and J genes are TRBV28 and TRBJ1-2; D possibly corresponds to TRBD1 (5 bases). Trimming took 3 bases from V and 3 from J, leaving 14 bases between them. Germline values: CDR1 MDHEN, CDR2 SYDVKM. The CDR3 sequence is 15 residues long. As DNA, the CDR3 is TGTGCCAGCAGTTTGAATAGCGGGGGGTACTATGGCTACACCTTC. Residues: CASSLNSGGYYGYTF.

This clone was counted only a few times. The CDR3 loop reads CASSTSGRFQETQYF. For the CDR3, the DNA is TGCGCCAGCAGCACTAGCGGGCGATTCCAAGAGACCCAGTACTTC. The chain combines TRBV5-1 with TRBJ2-5, with 9 nucleotides matching TRBD2. Germline loops: CDR1 SGHRS, CDR2 YFSETQ. The CDR3 consists of 15 residues. The V gene end was trimmed by 4 bases and the J gene end by 1 base; junction bases not matched to a gene: 5.

Points on this clone: Compared with germline, one end of the junction differs, possibly owing to a read error. This chain links TRBV28 with TRBJ1-5, with 7 bases lining up with TRBD1. The germline gives CDR1 MDHEN, CDR2 SYDVKM. The CDR3 has 12 amino acids. The chain's CDR3 is CASSESAGRGAF. The CDR3 coding sequence is TGTGCCAGCAGTGAATCAGCGGGCAGGGGGGCCTTT.

This clone was seen more than once but under ten times. This chain uses TRBV7-9 with TRBJ2-7; possibly TRBD2 for D (5 bases). In germline, CDR1 is SEHNR, CDR2 FQNEAQ (reference sequence). The CDR3 has 12 residues. Trimming left V 6 bases short and J 5 bases short, with 11 bases between. The CDR3: CASSPPGNEQYF. Written as DNA, the CDR3 is TGTGCCAGCAGTCCCCCGGGGAACGAGCAGTACTTC.